This T cell receptor (beta chain) was identified in a study of blood T cell repertoires in COVID-19. As for the study in general: Both acute and convalescent COVID-19 samples were obtained from the United States, Italy and Spain.

In the original workflow: Amplification from reference gene primers served as the basis for estimated nucleated cell counts. The protocol was immunoSEQ multiplex PCR, while the TCRdb copy is restricted to in-frame clones and leaves out a portion. For V, J and clone size, that table is used; D and trimming come from the DNA. Of roughly 90,000 clones in the sample, almost 90% are singletons; the top ten hold roughly 1.5%. Germline trimming cut 4 bases from V and 2 bases from J; bases unmatched to any gene: 13. Germline V gene lookup returns CDR1 SGDLS and CDR2 YYNGEE. This CDR3 is built from 18 residues.

The chain joins TRBV9 to TRBJ1-1; 11 bases are a match to TRBD1. The source material was peripheral blood. The sequence came from a human donor with active COVID-19. The donor label of this sample is uncertain. CDR3 sequence: CASSSRGGTGGLNTEAFF. DNA of the CDR3: TGTGCCAGCAGCTCCCGAGGGGGGACAGGGGGACTCAACACTGAAGCTTTCTTT.